This T cell receptor beta chain was captured by sequencing in a study of blood T cells in healthy people across ages. The CDR3 spans 16 residues. CDR1 and CDR2 (germline): DFQATT, SNEGSKA (reference sequence). Donors gave ten milliliters of peripheral blood apiece. A J-beta primer mix and a sample-barcoded 5' primer were used in a second PCR of roughly 6 to 11 cycles. MiXCR, applied by TCRdb to the 5' RACE reads, yields one record per CDR3 protein. In the table there are roughly 720,000 distinct CDR3 sequences, about 53% of which are singletons. The sample consisted of blood. The rearrangement joins TRBV20-1 to TRBJ2-5, with 9 bases fitting TRBD1. The J call is uncertain, as TRBJ2-7 better fits the DNA end. The TCR originated in a man older than 75 in good health. CDR3 region: CSARPFTGQGPSEQYF. DNA for the CDR3: TGCAGTGCTAGACCCTTCACGGGACAGGGTCCGAGCGAGCAGTACTTC.